One TCR beta chain is described in this entry. The antigen remains unidentified. Per the germline V gene, CDR1 is SGHRS and CDR2 is YFSETQ. Trimming removed 3 bases from V and 2 bases from J, with 13 bases in between. This CDR3 is 15 amino acids long. These data originate in a study of T cells in Graves' hyperthyroidism and ophthalmopathy. Findings and limits, study-wide: Most thyroid clonotypes expanded above 0.001 appeared in blood too. Through a model of 13 V-J features, ophthalmopathy was separated from stable hyperthyroidism.

Diagnoses used clinical symptoms, serum thyroxine and TRAb, thyroid ultrasound and orbital computed tomography. The source material, RNA transcripts, was used to amplify TCR beta CDR3 regions. Researchers ran a first-round RT-PCR on the TCR CDR3 using the HTBI primer set. TCRdb re-called the multiplex PCR reads through MiXCR, storing one row per CDR3 protein. Seen here are around 700,000 distinct CDR3 sequences, around 20% observed once, and the top ten hold approximately 15%. Sequencing was done on a sample of blood. The TCR originated in a woman aged 50 to 65 with Graves' hyperthyroidism that later progressed to Graves' ophthalmopathy. The gene calls are TRBV5-1 and TRBJ2-3; the D is unclear. The CDR3 region has the DNA TGCGCCAGCAGCTCACAATATCGTAACACAGATACGCAGTATTTT. Translated: CASSSQYRNTDTQYF.